These 32 T cell receptor beta chains were all obtained from the same sample, sequenced in a study of T cell responses to AZD1222 COVID-19 vaccine. Repertoires were generated with immunoSEQ multiplex PCR, while TCRdb's copy carries only in-frame clones and drops some. This table has around 140,000 clones, 91% appearing once. The sequencing here drew on peripheral blood, taken on day 0 of AZD1222 vaccination. The receptors shown here come from an adult in good health.

This sequence joins TRBV19 and TRBJ1-6; the match to TRBD1 covers 12 bases. The J segment lost 7 bases and the V segment lost 6 bases, leaving 1 base of the junction unmatched. The germline V gene encodes CDR1 LNHDA and CDR2 SQIVND (reference sequence). This CDR3 contains 14 residues. The CDR3 nucleotides read TGTGCCAGTAGGGGACAGGGGGCAAATTCACCCCTCCACTTT. Its protein is CASRGQGANSPLHF.

The count of this clone is one. The chain carries TRBV7-2 and TRBJ1-5; possibly TRBD1 for D (5 bases). The length of the CDR3 is 16 residues. The germline V gene has CDR1 SGHTA and CDR2 FQGNSA. V was trimmed by 3 bases and J by 0 bases, leaving 12 bases between them. The CDR3 DNA is TGTGCCAGCAGCTTTACAGGAGGACTTAGCAATCAGCCCCAGCATTTT. Its translation: CASSFTGGLSNQPQHF.

This chain joins TRBV27 and TRBJ1-4; D is uncertain. Germline V gene lookup returns CDR1 MNHEY and CDR2 SMNVEV (reference sequence). The germline V and J ends were trimmed by 5 bases and 12 bases, with 16 bases remaining between them. CDR3 size: 13 residues. The CDR3 reads CASSDMGGPELFF. The CDR3 coding sequence is TGTGCCAGCAGTGACATGGGCGGGCCGGAACTGTTTTTT.

This chain links TRBV7-9 with TRBJ2-2; a weak D match, TRBD1 (5 bases). Germline CDR1 SEHNR, CDR2 FQNEAQ (reference sequence). This CDR3 contains 15 residues. The V end was cut by 6 bases, the J end by 0 bases, with 11 bases between. CDR3 protein: CASSTGASNTGELFF. The CDR3 nucleotides are TGTGCCAGCAGTACAGGAGCCTCGAACACCGGGGAGCTGTTTTTT.

V gene TRBV24-1 combines with J gene TRBJ2-1; 9 bases fit TRBD1. The germline V gene encodes CDR1 KGHDR and CDR2 SFDVKD. The CDR3 extends over 15 amino acids. After removal of 2 bases from V and 8 bases from J, the junction contained 6 bases not matched to a gene. CDR3 sequence reads: CATSDWGQGSYEQFF. The CDR3 DNA follows: TGTGCCACCAGTGATTGGGGACAGGGCAGTTATGAGCAGTTCTTC.

The V call is TRBV4-3, the J call TRBJ2-2; perhaps TRBD2 as D (5 bases). CDR3 length: 17 residues. V was trimmed by 2 bases and J by 0 bases, leaving 13 bases between them. Germline lookup yields CDR1 LGHNA and CDR2 YSLEER. CDR3: CASSQLLPGTNTGELFF. CDR3 in DNA: TGCGCCAGCAGCCAACTGTTACCGGGAACGAACACCGGGGAGCTGTTTTTT.

This chain uses TRBV28 with TRBJ2-7; D might be TRBD1 (5 bases). V shed 5 bases and J shed 3 bases, with 17 bases lying between them. The CDR3 extends over 15 amino acids. The germline CDR1 and CDR2 sequences are MDHEN and SYDVKM. The CDR3 spells CASSKDLGRFYEQYF. The CDR3 nucleotides read TGTGCCAGCAGTAAAGATCTGGGGCGTTTCTACGAGCAGTACTTC.

The rearrangement links TRBV6-5 to TRBJ1-4; 11 bases align to TRBD1. The J segment lost 5 bases and the V segment lost 6 bases, leaving 2 bases of the junction unmatched. Germline V gene sequence: CDR1 MNHEY, CDR2 SVGAGI. The CDR3 covers 14 residues. CDR3 region: CASSRTGGNEKLFF. The CDR3 region has the DNA TGTGCCAGCAGCCGGACAGGGGGCAATGAAAAACTGTTTTTT.

The chain uses TRBV29-1 and TRBJ1-2; the match to TRBD1 covers 9 bases. Losses at the gene ends were 3 bases for V and 8 bases for J; bases not matched to a gene: 7. This CDR3 comprises 13 residues. The germline V gene encodes CDR1 SQVTM and CDR2 ANQGSEA. The CDR3 DNA reads TGCAGCGTTGAGGGGGTGGACAGGGGCGGCTACACCTTC. Residues: CSVEGVDRGGYTF.

The V gene is TRBV4-3, the J gene TRBJ2-7; possible D gene TRBD1, 6 bases. Trimming removed 4 bases at V and 0 bases at J, with 10 bases between. Germline CDR1 and CDR2: LGHNA and YSLEER. This CDR3 contains 14 residues. This chain's CDR3 is CASSRDTSSYEQYF. CDR3 DNA: TGCGCCAGCAGCCGGGACACTTCCTCCTACGAGCAGTACTTC.

The rearrangement joins TRBV6-1 to TRBJ1-5; 8 bases line up with TRBD1. CDR1 is MNHNS and CDR2 is SASEGT in the germline V gene. CDR3 size: 13 residues. Trimming removed 3 bases from V and 5 bases from J; junction bases left unmatched: 0. The CDR3 here is CASSEDRDQPQHF. In nucleotides, the CDR3 is TGTGCCAGCAGTGAGGACAGGGATCAGCCCCAGCATTTT.

This clone appeared a few times. The chain links TRBV19 to TRBJ2-7; 7 positions agree with TRBD1. The V and J ends lost 7 bases and 1 base, in that order; junction bases with no gene match: 13. There are 16 residues in the CDR3. CDR1 and CDR2 from the germline V gene are LNHDA and SQIVND (reference sequence). The CDR3 region has the DNA TGTGCCAGTATGGGGGCGACAGGGCAGGGGTCCTACGAGCAGTACTTC. Encoded protein: CASMGATGQGSYEQYF.

The chain carries TRBV28 and TRBJ1-1; 7 bases align to TRBD1. The J segment lost 7 bases and the V segment lost 5 bases, leaving 4 bases of the junction unmatched. Germline V gene data show CDR1 as MDHEN and CDR2 as SYDVKM. CDR3 size: 12 residues. For the CDR3, the DNA is TGTGCCAGCAGTGGGACAGTAAATGAAGCTTTCTTT. The encoded protein is CASSGTVNEAFF.

The chain has TRBV7-6 and TRBJ2-1; TRBD2 matches at 8 bases. This CDR3 has 13 residues. In germline, CDR1 is SGHVS, CDR2 FNYEAQ. J lost 6 bases, V lost 5 bases, and 3 bases had no gene match. The CDR3 spells CASSPAGGNEQFF. CDR3 nucleotide sequence: TGTGCCAGCAGCCCCGCGGGGGGCAATGAGCAGTTCTTC.

The chain carries TRBV12-3 or TRBV12-4 and TRBJ2-7; D may be TRBD2 (7 bases). The V and J ends lost 11 bases and 5 bases respectively, with 19 bases between them. The length of the CDR3 is 13 residues. CDR3 in amino acids: CASRGGGIHEQYF. The CDR3 DNA sequence: TGTGCCTCTCGCGGGGGCGGTATCCACGAGCAGTACTTC.

The chain is built from TRBV19 and TRBJ1-5; D perhaps matches TRBD1 (6 bases). Germline CDR1 LNHDA, CDR2 SQIVND (reference sequence). The V gene lost 4 bases and the J gene lost 6 bases, with 13 bases spanning the gap. The CDR3 runs 14 residues. In nucleotides, the CDR3 is TGTGCCAGTAGTACGTCAGGGGAACCTCAGCCCCAGCATTTT. Translating it yields CASSTSGEPQPQHF. The whole variable domain, filled in from reference TRBV19 and TRBJ1-5, reads DGGITQSPKYLFRKEGQNVTLSCEQNLNHDAMYWYRQDPGQGLRLIYYSQIVNDFQKGDIAEGYSVSREKKESFPLTVTSAQKNPTAFYLCASSTSGEPQPQHFGDGTRLSIL.

The rearrangement uses TRBV19 and TRBJ1-5, with no clear D. The CDR3 loop spans 15 amino acids. Between the trimmed V and J ends, which lost 5 bases and 0 bases, there was a span of 11 bases. In germline, CDR1 is LNHDA, CDR2 SQIVND (reference sequence). Here the CDR3 DNA reads TGTGCCAGTAGTCAGCTGCCCTATAGCAATCAGCCCCAGCATTTT. Amino acids: CASSQLPYSNQPQHF.

V is TRBV7-2 and J is TRBJ2-3, with no clear D. Germline assignment: CDR1 SGHTA and CDR2 FQGNSA. The length of the CDR3 is 15 residues. The V gene lost 3 bases and the J gene lost 3 bases, with 13 bases spanning the gap. The CDR3, as DNA: TGTGCCAGCAGCTTTGGCGAGTTGGGAACAGATACGCAGTATTTT. This translates into CASSFGELGTDTQYF.

This clone has just a few counts. The V gene is TRBV12-3 or TRBV12-4, the J gene TRBJ1-2, with unresolved D. The CDR3 length is 13 residues. The germline V and J ends were trimmed by 6 bases and 2 bases, with 10 bases remaining between them. CDR3 region: CASRPTGNYGYTF. In DNA, the CDR3 is TGTGCCAGCAGACCGACGGGGAACTATGGCTACACCTTC.

The chain has TRBV19 and TRBJ1-4; 8 nucleotides align to TRBD1. The ends lost 5 bases at V and 3 bases at J; junction bases unmatched: 8. There are 16 residues in the CDR3. The germline gives CDR1 LNHDA, CDR2 SQIVND (reference sequence). CDR3 sequence (DNA): TGTGCCAGTAGTGGCGGCAGGGGGCTTGCTAATGAAAAACTGTTTTTT. It translates to CASSGGRGLANEKLFF.

V gene TRBV5-1 combines with J gene TRBJ1-1; no clear D. The CDR3 extends over 14 amino acids. Germline CDR1 SGHRS, CDR2 YFSETQ. Trimming removed 4 bases from V and 4 bases from J, with 14 bases in between. The DNA of the CDR3 is TGCGCCAGCAGCACCGTGTCGATTTCCACTGAAGCTTTCTTT. This encodes CASSTVSISTEAFF.

The CDR3 bases are TGTGCCACCCTTCGTGGGGGAGGGAACTACGAGCAGTACTTC. It translates to CATLRGGGNYEQYF. This chain joins TRBV6-5 and TRBJ2-7, with 7 positions matching TRBD2. The V gene end was trimmed by 10 bases and the J gene end by 3 bases; junction bases not matched to a gene: 12. CDR1 is MNHEY and CDR2 is SVGAGI in the germline V gene. This CDR3 is 14 amino acids long.

The table lists this clone with a count of one. The J gene is TRBJ1-6, the V gene TRBV19, with D unclear. Germline V gene data show CDR1 as LNHDA and CDR2 as SQIVND (reference sequence). This CDR3 region has 14 residues. V was trimmed by 6 bases and J by 8 bases, leaving 14 bases between them. CDR3 protein: CASSPAHLDSPLHF. The CDR3 DNA is TGTGCCAGTAGCCCCGCGCACCTCGATTCACCCCTCCACTTT.

The chain uses TRBV5-3 and TRBJ1-5; 7 bases align to TRBD1. TRBV5-3 is marked as an open reading frame, function uncertain. The CDR3 extends over 15 amino acids. Trimming at V came to 7 bases and at J to 0 bases, leaving 7 bases not matched to a gene. CDR3: CARDSRGISNQPQHF. As DNA, the CDR3 is TGTGCCAGAGACTCCAGGGGGATTAGCAATCAGCCCCAGCATTTT.

CDR3 nucleotides: TGTGCCAGCAGCTTCCGGGACAGCCCCGTTTATAATTCACCCCTCCACTTT. Amino acids: CASSFRDSPVYNSPLHF. J is TRBJ1-6 and V is TRBV5-6; TRBD1 matches at 7 bases. Germline V gene sequence: CDR1 SGHDT, CDR2 YYEEEE. The V gene end was trimmed by 2 bases and the J gene end by 4 bases; junction bases not matched to a gene: 9. The CDR3 contains 17 residues.

CDR3 DNA sequence: TGTGCCAGCAGCGATACCACAGTTGAGGCAAATCAGCCCCAGCATTTT. Translation gives CASSDTTVEANQPQHF. The rearrangement uses TRBV7-9 and TRBJ1-5, with D uncertain. CDR3 size: 16 residues. The V gene lost 5 bases and the J gene lost 4 bases, with 18 bases spanning the gap. The V gene's germline CDR1 is SEHNR and CDR2 FQNEAQ (reference sequence).

The chain is built from TRBV5-1 and TRBJ2-1; D possibly corresponds to TRBD1 (6 bases). The length of the CDR3 is 16 residues. Trimming took 2 bases from V and 0 from J, leaving 12 bases between them. Looked up from germline, CDR1 is SGHRS and CDR2 is YFSETQ. In nucleotides, the CDR3 is TGCGCCAGCAGCTTACGAGGGGGAAGCTCCTACAATGAGCAGTTCTTC. It translates to CASSLRGGSSYNEQFF.

The gene calls are TRBV3-1 (or the pseudogene TRBV3-2) and TRBJ2-1; 8 bases are shared with TRBD2. The trim removed 6 bases at V and 7 bases at J, leaving 2 bases unmatched. The germline gives CDR1 LGHDT, CDR2 YNNKEL (reference sequence). CDR3 length equals 12 residues. The CDR3 protein is CASSRGGNEQFF. The CDR3 DNA follows: TGTGCCAGCAGTCGCGGGGGGAATGAGCAGTTCTTC.

This clone was recorded only once. J is TRBJ2-1 and V is TRBV6-5, with a tentative D call TRBD1 (6 bases). The CDR3 spans 14 residues. Deletions cut 8 bases from V and 1 base from J, with 12 bases between. Germline V lookup: CDR1 MNHEY, CDR2 SVGAGI. Written as DNA, the CDR3 is TGTGCCAGCTCCCAGGGGCAGTCCTACAATGAGCAGTTCTTC. Its protein is CASSQGQSYNEQFF.

V gene TRBV2 combines with J gene TRBJ2-3; 7 nucleotides line up with TRBD2. From germline, CDR1 is SNHLY and CDR2 FYNNEI. V trimming: 3 bases; J trimming: 5 bases; junction bases outside the gene matches: 11. This CDR3 is built from 16 residues. This CDR3 is CASSEGPLGGIDTQYF. The CDR3, as DNA: TGTGCCAGCAGTGAGGGCCCGCTGGGGGGGATAGATACGCAGTATTTT. The full variable domain, with the rest looked up from reference TRBV2 and TRBJ2-3, is EPEVTQTPSHQVTQMGQEVILRCVPISNHLYFYWYRQILGQKVEFLVSFYNNEISEKSEIFDDQFSVERPDGSNFTLKIRSTKLEDSAMYFCASSEGPLGGIDTQYFGPGTRLTVL.

The genes are TRBV5-8 and TRBJ1-1; weak D call: TRBD1 (6 bases). CDR3 length: 14 residues. Germline V gives CDR1 SGHTS, CDR2 YDEGEE. Trimming removed 0 bases from V and 4 bases from J, with 10 bases in between. CDR3 DNA sequence: TGTGCCAGCAGCTTGGCCGGGGGGGCCACTGAAGCTTTCTTT. It encodes CASSLAGGATEAFF.

The chain couples TRBV2 to TRBJ1-1; possible D gene TRBD1, 5 bases. V was clipped by 8 bases and J by 6 bases, with 13 bases between them. The CDR3 loop spans 12 amino acids. Looked up from germline, CDR1 is SNHLY and CDR2 is FYNNEI. This CDR3 reads CASFRDIPEAFF. The CDR3 DNA is TGTGCCAGCTTCAGGGATATCCCTGAAGCTTTCTTT.